Each of the 24 T cell receptor beta chains below was sequenced from the same sample in a study of T-cell reconstitution after alpha-beta-depleted transplantation in children. The library targeted TCRbeta and was prepared with unique molecular identifiers. Using its own MiXCR run on the PCR reads, TCRdb lists one record per CDR3 protein. The sample carries a few hundred thousand distinct CDR3 sequences, roughly 7% recorded once. The sequencing here drew on PBMCs, taken before TCRalphabeta/CD19-depleted stem cell transplant. The receptors here all came from a boy younger than 10 with acute lymphoblastic leukemia, due to receive a stem cell transplant.

This clonotype was found many times. The rearrangement links TRBV4-3 to TRBJ2-2, with D unclear. Germline V gives CDR1 LGHNA, CDR2 YSLEER. The CDR3 consists of 16 residues. V shed 0 bases and J shed 4 bases, with 12 bases lying between them. CDR3 DNA sequence: TGCGCCAGCAGCCAAGATTGGGCAGGACCCACCGGGGAGCTGTTTTTT. Its protein product is CASSQDWAGPTGELFF.

There are a few counts of this clonotype. This chain connects TRBV27 to TRBJ2-5; maybe TRBD2 (6 bases). The ends were cut back, 8 bases at V and 5 bases at J, with 9 bases in the middle. CDR1 is MNHEY, CDR2 SMNVEV, per germline (reference sequence). The CDR3 runs to 11 residues. In DNA, the CDR3 is TGTGCCAGCTGGGCGGGGGAGACCCAGTACTTC. Protein sequence: CASWAGETQYF.

This clonotype was detected only a few times. The V and J genes are TRBV5-1 and TRBJ2-5; no clear D gene. Germline lookup yields CDR1 SGHRS and CDR2 YFSETQ. The germline V and J ends were trimmed by 4 bases and 2 bases, with 3 bases remaining between them. The CDR3 runs to 11 residues. The DNA for the CDR3 is TGCGCCAGCAGCATGCAAGAGACCCAGTACTTC. Residues: CASSMQETQYF. Together with reference TRBV5-1 and TRBJ2-5, the CDR3 gives the full variable domain: KAGVTQTPRYLIKTRGQQVTLSCSPISGHRSVSWYQQTPGQGLQFLFEYFSETQRNKGNFPGRFSGRQFSNSRSEMNVSTLELGDSALYLCASSMQETQYFGPGTRLLVL.

The V gene is TRBV4-2, the J gene TRBJ2-1; 11 nucleotides align to TRBD2. In germline, CDR1 is LGHNA, CDR2 YNFKEQ. The CDR3 loop spans 14 amino acids. With V trimmed by 0 bases and J by 9 bases, 1 base remained unmatched. The CDR3 is CASSQETSGAEQFF. In DNA form, the CDR3 reads TGTGCCAGCAGCCAAGAGACTAGCGGGGCTGAGCAGTTCTTC.

This clonotype was detected ten times or more. The chain joins TRBV12-3 or TRBV12-4 to TRBJ2-3; 8 bases line up with TRBD2. V dropped 4 bases and J dropped 4; count of bases not matched to a gene: 7. The CDR3 runs to 15 residues. The CDR3 protein is CASSSSAGGADTQYF. CDR3 nucleotide sequence: TGTGCCAGCAGTTCCTCCGCGGGAGGAGCAGATACGCAGTATTTT.

This clonotype has just a few counts. The chain couples TRBV14 to TRBJ2-1, with D uncertain. The CDR3 has 15 residues. Between the trimmed V and J ends, which lost 4 bases and 3 bases, there was a span of 13 bases. The V gene's germline CDR1 is SGHDN and CDR2 FVKESK. The CDR3, as DNA: TGTGCCAGCAGCCTCGGAATACCGGGCTACAATGAGCAGTTCTTC. Its protein is CASSLGIPGYNEQFF.

This clonotype was counted many times. This chain connects TRBV5-6 to TRBJ2-7, with D hard to call. V lost 3 bases and J 0 bases, leaving 10 bases between the germline ends. CDR3 length equals 14 residues. From germline, CDR1 is SGHDT and CDR2 YYEEEE. The CDR3 DNA follows: TGTGCCAGCAGCTCACTCCGGGTCTCCTACGAGCAGTACTTC. This translates into CASSSLRVSYEQYF.

The chain recombines TRBV7-9 with TRBJ2-7, with D perhaps given as TRBD1 or TRBD2 (5 bases each). The CDR3 spans 14 residues. Germline loops: CDR1 SEHNR, CDR2 FQNEAQ (reference sequence). Trimming took off 7 bases at V and 5 bases at J, with 18 bases between the two ends. The CDR3 protein is CASTDSGLGNEQYF. In DNA form, the CDR3 reads TGTGCCAGCACCGACTCGGGGCTTGGGAACGAGCAGTACTTC. The whole variable domain, filled in from reference TRBV7-9 and TRBJ2-7, reads DTGVSQNPRHKITKRGQNVTFRCDPISEHNRLYWYRQTLGQGPEFLTYFQNEAQLEKSRLLSDRFSAERPKGSFSTLEIQRTEQGDSAMYLCASTDSGLGNEQYFGPGTRLTVT.

This clonotype turned up a few times. The chain recombines TRBV7-3 with TRBJ1-1; D remains unclear. The germline CDR1 and CDR2 sequences are SGHTA and FQGTGA. The CDR3 sequence is 13 residues long. Trimming removed 5 bases at V and 12 bases at J, with 19 bases between. The CDR3 bases are TGTGCCAGCAGCCGTGTCCGGAGTGGGAACCCTTTCTTT. Translated, it gives CASSRVRSGNPFF.

This clonotype occurred many times. The V and J genes are TRBV5-5 and TRBJ2-5; the D gene is possibly TRBD1 (7 bases). The germline V gene has CDR1 SGHKS and CDR2 YYEKEE (reference sequence). The CDR3 runs to 14 residues. Trimming stripped 4 bases from V and 5 bases from J, with 15 bases between. In nucleotides, the CDR3 is TGTGCCAGCAGCCTCCCGACAGGGAGGGAGACCCAGTACTTC. Residues: CASSLPTGRETQYF.

This clonotype was seen ten or more times. The chain joins TRBV6-2 or TRBV6-3 to TRBJ2-5; 9 nucleotides align to TRBD1. After removal of 5 bases from V and 1 base from J, the junction contained 5 bases not matched to a gene. Germline CDR1 reads MNHEY; CDR2 reads SVGEGT. There are 15 residues in the CDR3. The CDR3 reads CASSTGQGFQETQYF. In DNA, the CDR3 is TGTGCCAGCAGTACGGGACAGGGATTCCAAGAGACCCAGTACTTC.

This clonotype was observed a handful of times. The V call is TRBV7-6, the J call TRBJ1-4; 7 nucleotides align to TRBD1. The V gene end was trimmed by 3 bases and the J gene end by 3 bases; junction bases not matched to a gene: 13. Germline assignment: CDR1 SGHVS and CDR2 FNYEAQ. The CDR3 consists of 18 residues. The CDR3 DNA is TGTGCCAGCAGCTTGGGCGGAACAGGGGTTCGGGCTAATGAAAAACTGTTTTTT. Its protein is CASSLGGTGVRANEKLFF.

This clonotype has at least ten counts. This chain connects TRBV6-2 or TRBV6-3 to TRBJ1-1; maybe TRBD1 (5 bases). V was trimmed by 1 base and J by 5 bases, leaving 8 bases between them. Germline-derived CDR1 and CDR2 are MNHEY and SVGEGT. This CDR3 is 13 amino acids long. In nucleotides, the CDR3 is TGTGCCAGCAGTTACTTCAGGGAAACTGAAGCTTTCTTT. Protein product: CASSYFRETEAFF.

This clonotype was recorded at least ten times. This sequence joins TRBV25-1 and TRBJ2-7; D might be TRBD2 (6 bases). The V and J ends lost 3 bases and 2 bases respectively, with 14 bases between them. Germline values: CDR1 MGHDK, CDR2 SYGVNS. The CDR3 length is 15 residues. CDR3 in DNA: TGTGCCAGCAGTGACTCTTTTGCGGGGACCTACGAGCAGTACTTC. Translated: CASSDSFAGTYEQYF.

The chain couples TRBV2 to TRBJ2-1, with D unresolved. The germline CDR1 and CDR2 sequences are SNHLY and FYNNEI. The CDR3 contains 14 residues. V dropped 8 bases and J dropped 4 bases, with 15 bases sitting between them. As DNA, the CDR3 is TGTGCCAGCGGCGTCGGGCCGACATACAATGAGCAGTTCTTC. Amino acids: CASGVGPTYNEQFF.

The rearrangement uses TRBV11-2 and TRBJ2-7, with 7 bases fitting TRBD1. Trimming cost V 5 bases and J 2 bases; bases outside gene matches: 9. The CDR3 has 15 amino acids. In germline, CDR1 is SGHAT, CDR2 FQNNGV. The DNA for the CDR3 is TGTGCCAGCAGCGGGCCGGGACAGAGACCCTACGAGCAGTACTTC. Its protein is CASSGPGQRPYEQYF. Filled out from reference TRBV11-2 and TRBJ2-7, the complete variable domain reads EAGVAQSPRYKIIEKRQSVAFWCNPISGHATLYWYQQILGQGPKLLIQFQNNGVVDDSQLPKDRFSAERLKGVDSTLKIQPAKLEDSAVYLCASSGPGQRPYEQYFGPGTRLTVT.

The J gene is TRBJ2-1, the V gene TRBV4-3, with D uncertain. The length of the CDR3 is 16 residues. The germline CDR1 and CDR2 sequences are LGHNA and YSLEER. V dropped 5 bases and J dropped 8 bases, with 22 bases sitting between them. CDR3: CASSYHPGGYADEQFF. The CDR3 DNA follows: TGCGCCAGCAGCTATCACCCTGGCGGATATGCCGATGAGCAGTTCTTC.

This clonotype was counted many times. The rearrangement joins TRBV5-1 to TRBJ2-7; 10 bases align to TRBD2. The V gene end was trimmed by 2 bases and the J gene end by 2 bases; junction bases not matched to a gene: 4. Germline values: CDR1 SGHRS, CDR2 YFSETQ. This CDR3 comprises 15 residues. The CDR3 protein is CASSFSGTSAYEQYF. DNA of the CDR3: TGCGCCAGCAGCTTTAGCGGGACTAGCGCCTACGAGCAGTACTTC.

This clonotype has a count of ten or more. The chain uses TRBV7-8 and TRBJ2-1; TRBD2 agrees at 8 bases. The V gene's germline CDR1 is SGHVS and CDR2 FQNEAQ. J lost 2 bases, V lost 3 bases, and 6 bases had no gene match. The CDR3 covers 16 residues. The CDR3 spells CASSLSKTSAYNEQFF. DNA for the CDR3: TGTGCCAGCAGCTTGTCTAAGACTAGCGCCTACAATGAGCAGTTCTTC.

The V gene is TRBV20-1, the J gene TRBJ1-1; 10 bases match TRBD1. V gave up 5 bases and J gave up 2 bases; unmatched junction bases: 8. Germline-derived CDR1 and CDR2 are DFQATT and SNEGSKA (reference sequence). This CDR3 has 15 amino acids. In nucleotides, the CDR3 is TGCAGTGCTCGACAGGGGGCCCATTCAAACACTGAAGCTTTCTTT. Its protein product is CSARQGAHSNTEAFF.

This clonotype was counted at least ten times. The rearrangement links TRBV7-2 to TRBJ2-1, with TRBD1 as a possible D gene (5 bases). Per the germline V gene, CDR1 is SGHTA and CDR2 is FQGNSA. The V end was cut by 2 bases, the J end by 8 bases, with 13 bases between. The length of the CDR3 is 14 residues. CDR3 sequence (DNA): TGTGCCAGCAGCTTAAACCAGATGGGGCATGAGCAGTTCTTC. Protein: CASSLNQMGHEQFF.

About this clonotype: This may be a read error: a much more frequent sequence differs by one nucleotide. This chain links TRBV27 with TRBJ2-3; D is undetermined. CDR1 MNHEY and CDR2 SMNVEV come from the germline V gene (reference sequence). There are 14 residues in the CDR3. The CDR3 region is CTSSFYDRGDTQYF. The CDR3 DNA is TGTACCAGCAGTTTTTATGATCGTGGAGATACGCAGTATTTT.

This clonotype was counted ten times or more. The V call is TRBV29-1, the J call TRBJ2-7; TRBD2 is a possible D gene (6 bases). Germline CDR1 reads SQVTM; CDR2 reads ANQGSEA. Trimming removed 3 bases from V and 0 bases from J, with 9 bases in between. The CDR3 length is 13 residues. The CDR3 bases are TGCAGCGTTGAGCGGGACGACTCCTACGAGCAGTACTTC. It codes for CSVERDDSYEQYF.

There are many counts of this clonotype. This chain connects TRBV7-6 to TRBJ1-4; D not resolved. V was pared by 8 bases and J by 0 bases, with 10 bases between. CDR1 SGHVS and CDR2 FNYEAQ come from the germline V gene. The CDR3 is 14 amino acids. The CDR3 region has the DNA TGTGCCAGCTCGGCCGGGACAACTAATGAAAAACTGTTTTTT. Its translation is CASSAGTTNEKLFF.